Listed here are 15 T cell receptor beta chains from one sample, sequenced in a study of T cell clones after liver transplantation. Produced via immunoSEQ multiplex PCR; TCRdb's table is partial and in-frame only. The sample consists of tens of thousands of clones, more than 75% of them appearing once. The sample was CD4+ T cells from blood, taken before liver transplant. The receptors were sampled from a human donor who received a liver transplant.

This clone was recorded once. V and J are TRBV19 and TRBJ2-1, with D perhaps assigned TRBD1 or TRBD2 (5 bases each). CDR3 length equals 13 residues. Germline-derived CDR1 and CDR2 are LNHDA and SQIVND (reference sequence). V lost 5 bases, J lost 9 bases, and 14 bases lay in between. CDR3 region: CASSDRGRGEQFF. The CDR3 bases are TGTGCCAGTAGTGATCGGGGACGGGGTGAGCAGTTCTTC.

The V and J genes are TRBV2 and TRBJ2-3; TRBD1 agrees at 8 bases. This CDR3 comprises 13 residues. In germline, CDR1 is SNHLY, CDR2 FYNNEI. Trimming cost V 10 bases and J 6 bases; bases outside gene matches: 9. Here the CDR3 reads CANNHDRGDTQYF. The CDR3 DNA follows: TGTGCCAACAACCACGACAGGGGCGATACGCAGTATTTT.

The chain is built from TRBV9 and TRBJ2-6, with D perhaps matching TRBD2 (6 bases). Trimming stripped 2 bases from V and 2 bases from J, with 11 bases between. Germline V lookup: CDR1 SGDLS, CDR2 YYNGEE. The CDR3 runs 16 residues. The CDR3: CASSVSPGAGANVLTF. The CDR3 coding sequence is TGTGCCAGCAGCGTCTCGCCGGGGGCTGGGGCCAACGTCCTGACTTTC.

The chain is built from TRBV4-2 and TRBJ2-2, with TRBD2 matching over 10 bases. CDR1 LGHNA and CDR2 YNFKEQ come from the germline V gene. The CDR3 is made up of 19 amino acids. V gave up 1 base and J gave up 4 bases; unmatched junction bases: 12. In DNA form, the CDR3 reads TGTGCCAGCAGCCAAGGCGAGGCTAGCGGGAGTCTTCGCACCGGGGAGCTGTTTTTT. Translating gives CASSQGEASGSLRTGELFF.

This chain joins TRBV11-3 and TRBJ2-1; possibly TRBD1 for D (5 bases). This CDR3 has 15 amino acids. In germline, CDR1 is SGHNT, CDR2 YENEEA. The ends were cut back, 1 base at V and 8 bases at J, with 15 bases in the middle. CDR3 coding DNA: TGTGCCAGCAGCTTAGGGGGCCCATTCAACTATGAGCAGTTCTTC. As protein: CASSLGGPFNYEQFF.

This chain joins TRBV2 and TRBJ2-2; D might be TRBD2 (5 bases). Per germline, CDR1 SNHLY and CDR2 FYNNEI. V was pared by 0 bases and J by 7 bases, with 6 bases between. The CDR3 is 13 residues long. CDR3 bases: TGTGCCAGCAGTGAAGCCCGGGACGGGGAGCTGTTTTTT. Protein: CASSEARDGELFF.

The chain recombines TRBV18 with TRBJ1-1, with D possibly matching TRBD1 (6 bases). V was trimmed by 3 bases and J by 4 bases, leaving 21 bases between them. The CDR3 length is 17 residues. Germline V gene sequence: CDR1 KGHSH, CDR2 LQKENI. The CDR3 bases are TGTGCCAGCTCACCTGCCCTTGCGGGGGCTGGGGGCACTGAAGCTTTCTTT. This translates into CASSPALAGAGGTEAFF.

The CDR3 DNA reads as TGTGCCAGCAGCTTACCCCAAGAGACCCAGTACTTC. Protein product: CASSLPQETQYF. This rearrangement joins TRBV13 to TRBJ2-5; no firm D call. Per the germline V gene, CDR1 is PRHDT and CDR2 is FYEKMQ (reference sequence). The CDR3 is 12 amino acids. V lost 2 bases to trimming and J lost 1 base, with 2 bases between them.

V and J are TRBV7-6 and TRBJ1-5; D not resolved. Germline V gene lookup returns CDR1 SGHVS and CDR2 FNYEAQ. Deletions cut 5 bases from V and 3 bases from J, with 14 bases between. This CDR3 has 15 amino acids. The CDR3 coding sequence is TGTGCCAGCAGCCCTATAGCAAGGGCCAATCAGCCCCAGCATTTT. This translates into CASSPIARANQPQHF.

The J gene is TRBJ2-2, the V gene TRBV7-2; D possibly corresponds to TRBD2 (6 bases). The CDR3 contains 14 residues. V was pared by 5 bases and J by 3 bases, with 10 bases between. Germline V lookup: CDR1 SGHTA, CDR2 FQGNSA. The CDR3 DNA reads as TGTGCCAGCAGCAACAGACTAGACACCGGGGAGCTGTTTTTT. It encodes CASSNRLDTGELFF.

This chain links TRBV11-2 with TRBJ2-7, with 9 bases fitting TRBD1. The length of the CDR3 is 14 residues. The junction had 5 bases not matched to a gene; V was cut back by 5 bases and J by 3 bases. CDR1 is SGHAT, CDR2 FQNNGV, per germline. CDR3 bases: TGTGCCAGCAGCCCCGACAGGGGGGGCTACGAGCAGTACTTC. This gives the protein CASSPDRGGYEQYF.

This clone was recorded only once. This chain connects TRBV2 to TRBJ2-6, with no clear D. Germline lookup yields CDR1 SNHLY and CDR2 FYNNEI. The germline V and J ends were trimmed by 10 bases and 0 bases, with 25 bases remaining between them. This CDR3 spans 19 amino acids. The CDR3: CAISLDLEGYNSGANVLTF. In DNA form, the CDR3 reads TGTGCCATCTCCCTCGACCTTGAAGGGTACAACTCTGGGGCCAACGTCCTGACTTTC. Based on the CDR3 plus reference TRBV2 and TRBJ2-6, the full variable domain is EPEVTQTPSHQVTQMGQEVILRCVPISNHLYFYWYRQILGQKVEFLVSFYNNEISEKSEIFDDQFSVERPDGSNFTLKIRSTKLEDSAMYFCAISLDLEGYNSGANVLTFGAGSRLTVL.

This clone was observed a single time. V and J are TRBV29-1 and TRBJ2-1; 7 positions match TRBD2. Losses at the gene ends were 6 bases for V and 0 bases for J; bases not matched to a gene: 5. Germline V lookup: CDR1 SQVTM, CDR2 ANQGSEA. This CDR3 comprises 14 residues. CDR3 DNA sequence: TGCAGCGTGGCTGGGACTACCTCCTACAATGAGCAGTTCTTC. This encodes CSVAGTTSYNEQFF.

The J gene is TRBJ2-1, the V gene TRBV27, with D unresolved. Germline V gene lookup returns CDR1 MNHEY and CDR2 SMNVEV (reference sequence). The CDR3 totals 16 residues. The V gene lost 4 bases and the J gene lost 8 bases, with 21 bases spanning the gap. The CDR3 DNA reads TGTGCCAGCAGTTGGAATCTAGGTGGTCGTGGGGATGAGCAGTTCTTC. It encodes CASSWNLGGRGDEQFF.

The chain combines TRBV6-1 with TRBJ2-3; D gene uncertain. The germline CDR1 and CDR2 sequences are MNHNS and SASEGT. CDR3 length equals 14 residues. V was pared by 3 bases and J by 2 bases, with 9 bases between. CDR3 protein: CASSDRGPTDTQYF. DNA for the CDR3: TGTGCCAGCAGTGATCGCGGTCCCACAGATACGCAGTATTTT.